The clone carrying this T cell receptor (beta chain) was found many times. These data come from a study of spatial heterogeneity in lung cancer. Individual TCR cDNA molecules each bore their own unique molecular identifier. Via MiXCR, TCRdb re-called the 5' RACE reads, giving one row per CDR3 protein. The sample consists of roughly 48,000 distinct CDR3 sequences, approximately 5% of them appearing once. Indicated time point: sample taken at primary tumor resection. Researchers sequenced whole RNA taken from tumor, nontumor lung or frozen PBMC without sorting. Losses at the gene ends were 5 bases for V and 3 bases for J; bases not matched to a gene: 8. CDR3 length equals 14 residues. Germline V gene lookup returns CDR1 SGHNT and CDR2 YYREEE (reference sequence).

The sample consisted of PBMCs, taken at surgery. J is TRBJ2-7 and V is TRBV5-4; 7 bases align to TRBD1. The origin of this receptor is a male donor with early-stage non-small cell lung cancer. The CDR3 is CASSQRDSFYEQYF. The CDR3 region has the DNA TGTGCCAGCAGTCAGAGGGACAGCTTCTACGAGCAGTACTTC.